Below are 21 T cell receptor beta chains sequenced from a single sample in a study of blood T cell repertoires in COVID-19. The protocol was immunoSEQ multiplex PCR, while the TCRdb copy is restricted to in-frame clones and leaves out a portion. The data show 100,000 to 150,000 clones, with approximately 70% seen just once and 1.5% to 2% held by the top ten. The sample consisted of peripheral blood. These receptors came from a woman in her sixties or seventies with acute or convalescent COVID-19.

The chain links TRBV20-1 to TRBJ1-1, with D maybe TRBD1 (5 bases). Per germline, CDR1 DFQATT and CDR2 SNEGSKA (reference sequence). Between the trimmed V and J ends, which lost 3 bases and 2 bases, there was a span of 13 bases. CDR3 size: 14 residues. CDR3 amino acids: CSASLDTRNTEAFF. The CDR3 DNA reads as TGCAGTGCTAGTCTGGACACTCGTAACACTGAAGCTTTCTTT.

This chain connects TRBV2 to TRBJ2-2; TRBD2 aligns across 9 bases. This CDR3 is built from 15 residues. With 8 bases clipped from V and 7 bases from J, the junction kept 11 bases outside the gene matches. Germline V gene sequence: CDR1 SNHLY, CDR2 FYNNEI. CDR3 DNA sequence: TGTGCCAGCGGGGGACTAGCAGGAATAGGCGGGGAGCTGTTTTTT. Translation: CASGGLAGIGGELFF.

The chain is built from TRBV19 and TRBJ2-2, with a weak D call TRBD1 (7 bases). The CDR3 has 15 residues. Trimming took off 3 bases at V and 5 bases at J, with 13 bases between the two ends. Germline V CDR1 and CDR2: LNHDA, SQIVND (reference sequence). The CDR3 nucleotides read TGTGCCAGTAGTATGGTACCAGGGGGGACCGGGGAGCTGTTTTTT. This codes for CASSMVPGGTGELFF.

The chain has TRBV5-1 and TRBJ1-1, with D perhaps TRBD1 (6 bases). The V end was cut by 4 bases, the J end by 3 bases, with 10 bases between. CDR3 length equals 13 residues. Per germline, CDR1 SGHRS and CDR2 YFSETQ. Here the CDR3 reads CASSPAGDTEAFF. DNA for the CDR3: TGCGCCAGCAGCCCAGCAGGGGACACTGAAGCTTTCTTT.

There are many counts of this clone. In the same sample, other DNA sequences code for this CDR3. The V and J genes are TRBV14 and TRBJ1-4; D remains unclear. Germline loops: CDR1 SGHDN, CDR2 FVKESK. Trimming stripped 2 bases from V and 8 bases from J, with 6 bases between. The CDR3 has 12 amino acids. The CDR3 DNA reads TGTGCCAGCAGCCAAAACAGCGAAAAACTGTTTTTT. As protein: CASSQNSEKLFF.

The chain combines TRBV25-1 with TRBJ1-1; TRBD1 is a possible D gene (5 bases). V gave up 3 bases and J gave up 3 bases, with 14 bases separating them. The CDR3 runs to 15 residues. Germline CDR1 is MGHDK and CDR2 is SYGVNS. The CDR3 DNA reads as TGTGCCAGCAGTGAGGGTTTTGGGGCGGACACTGAAGCTTTCTTT. Translating it yields CASSEGFGADTEAFF.

The CDR3, as DNA: TGTGCCAGCAGCCACTCAACCAAGACATCTGGCTACACCTTC. Amino acids: CASSHSTKTSGYTF. The gene calls are TRBV14 and TRBJ1-2; D remains ambiguous. Germline CDR1 is SGHDN and CDR2 is FVKESK. Between the trimmed V and J ends, which lost 3 bases and 7 bases, there was a span of 15 bases. This CDR3 is 14 amino acids long.

The chain is built from TRBV19 and TRBJ2-7, with 7 bases that match TRBD1. This CDR3 contains 14 residues. Unmatched junction bases numbered 6, after V lost 5 bases and J lost 2 bases. Germline V gene lookup returns CDR1 LNHDA and CDR2 SQIVND (reference sequence). The DNA for the CDR3 is TGTGCCAGTAGTCCCGGGACAGTCCCCTACGAGCAGTACTTC. It encodes CASSPGTVPYEQYF.

The V call is TRBV5-1, the J call TRBJ1-1; TRBD1 is a possible D gene (6 bases). Trimming took 4 bases from V and 7 from J, leaving 11 bases between them. The length of the CDR3 is 12 residues. Germline loops: CDR1 SGHRS, CDR2 YFSETQ. DNA for the CDR3: TGCGCCAGCAGCGTACAGGGTATTGAAGCTTTCTTT. Amino acids: CASSVQGIEAFF. Full variable domain (outside the CDR3, taken from reference TRBV5-1 and TRBJ1-1): KAGVTQTPRYLIKTRGQQVTLSCSPISGHRSVSWYQQTPGQGLQFLFEYFSETQRNKGNFPGRFSGRQFSNSRSEMNVSTLELGDSALYLCASSVQGIEAFFGQGTRLTVV.

V and J are TRBV6-1 and TRBJ2-1; 13 bases agree with TRBD2. J was trimmed by 7 bases and V by 1 base; bases with no gene match: 1. The germline gives CDR1 MNHNS, CDR2 SASEGT. The CDR3 totals 15 residues. For the CDR3, the DNA is TGTGCCAGCAGTGAAGGGACTAGCGGGAGTAATGAGCAGTTCTTC. The encoded protein is CASSEGTSGSNEQFF.

About this clone: The same CDR3 arises from other DNA sequences in this sample as well. The rearrangement uses TRBV15 and TRBJ2-7; TRBD2 might be the D (5 bases). The CDR3 is made up of 13 amino acids. From germline, CDR1 is LNHNV and CDR2 YYDKDF (reference sequence). The V end lost 3 bases, the J end lost 4 bases, and 10 bases lay between the germline ends. The CDR3 sequence: CATSRDRGYEQYF. The CDR3 coding sequence is TGTGCCACCAGCAGGGATCGGGGTTACGAGCAGTACTTC.

In its sample, this clone was seen a few times. V and J are TRBV7-2 and TRBJ1-2; 7 bases map to TRBD1. V gave up 4 bases and J gave up 8 bases; unmatched junction bases: 7. Germline lookup yields CDR1 SGHTA and CDR2 FQGNSA. The CDR3 consists of 13 residues. The DNA for the CDR3 is TGTGCCAGCAGCTCGCAAGGGGGCGGAGGCTACACCTTC. It is translated as CASSSQGGGGYTF.

The chain carries TRBV5-4 and TRBJ2-7, with D unclear. This CDR3 spans 11 amino acids. Germline V CDR1 and CDR2: SGHNT, YYREEE (reference sequence). Deletions cut 9 bases from V and 3 bases from J, with 10 bases between. In DNA, the CDR3 is TGTGCCAAGATCCCAGACTACGAGCAGTACTTC. Encoded protein: CAKIPDYEQYF.

This clone appeared once. The chain links TRBV7-8 to TRBJ2-5, with TRBD2 identical over 15 bases. Losses at the gene ends were 5 bases for V and 6 bases for J; bases not matched to a gene: 19. CDR3 length equals 20 residues. Germline V gives CDR1 SGHVS, CDR2 FQNEAQ. CDR3 nucleotide sequence: TGTGCCAGCAGCCCCAATCGCCTTCCGGGACTAGCGGGAGGATCGAAGACCCAGTACTTC. Its protein product is CASSPNRLPGLAGGSKTQYF. Variable domain in full (rest from reference TRBV7-8 and TRBJ2-5): GAGVSQSPRYKVAKRGQDVALRCDPISGHVSLFWYQQALGQGPEFLTYFQNEAQLDKSGLPSDRFFAERPEGSVSTLKIQRTQQEDSAVYLCASSPNRLPGLAGGSKTQYFGPGTRLLVL.

This clone was counted between two and nine times. V usage is TRBV18 and J usage is TRBJ1-2; D may be TRBD1 (5 bases). Trimming shortened V by 3 bases and J by 4 bases, and 15 bases separated the two germline ends. Germline-derived CDR1 and CDR2 are KGHSH and LQKENI. The CDR3 sequence is 15 residues long. The CDR3 nucleotides read TGTGCCAGCTCACCTGACAGCAAAGGCCCCTATGGCTACACCTTC. This encodes CASSPDSKGPYGYTF.

The chain uses TRBV5-8 and TRBJ2-7, with D perhaps TRBD1 (6 bases). V lost 4 bases and J 2 bases, leaving 13 bases between the germline ends. The CDR3 consists of 14 residues. Germline-derived CDR1 and CDR2 are SGHTS and YDEGEE. The CDR3: CASSVQQGAYEQYF. CDR3 sequence (DNA): TGTGCCAGCAGCGTACAACAGGGAGCCTACGAGCAGTACTTC.

The V gene is TRBV10-2, the J gene TRBJ1-4; D unresolved. Germline V CDR1 and CDR2: WSHSY, SAAADI. V gave up 7 bases and J gave up 7 bases, with 22 bases separating them. This CDR3 has 16 amino acids. CDR3: CASTQSPDLRGEKLFF. CDR3 DNA sequence: TGCGCCAGCACCCAGTCCCCGGATCTACGGGGTGAAAAACTGTTTTTT.

This rearrangement joins TRBV19 to TRBJ2-7; perhaps TRBD2 as D (6 bases). The V and J ends lost 4 bases and 1 base respectively, with 11 bases between them. Germline assignment: CDR1 LNHDA and CDR2 SQIVND (reference sequence). This CDR3 is 14 amino acids long. CDR3 nucleotide sequence: TGTGCCAGTAGTACTAGCGCGGGGTCCTACGAGCAGTACTTC. Protein product: CASSTSAGSYEQYF.

The V gene is TRBV23-1, the J gene TRBJ2-1; D is uncertain. TRBV23-1 is placed among ORFs of uncertain function. Trimming pared 1 base from V and 5 bases from J, leaving 12 bases between. The CDR3 is 15 amino acids. In nucleotides, the CDR3 is TGCGCCAGCAGTCAATTGTGCAGGTGGGACAATGAGCAGTTCTTC. This encodes CASSQLCRWDNEQFF.

This rearrangement joins TRBV5-1 to TRBJ1-2; D is perhaps TRBD1 (6 bases). The CDR3 sequence is 15 residues long. The germline V gene encodes CDR1 SGHRS and CDR2 YFSETQ. Trimming took off 3 bases at V and 2 bases at J, with 14 bases between the two ends. The CDR3 loop is CASSSRGGGNYGYTF. In DNA, the CDR3 is TGCGCCAGCAGCTCCCGAGGGGGGGGAAACTATGGCTACACCTTC.

The chain is built from TRBV6-5 and TRBJ2-7; D gene uncertain. The CDR3 loop spans 14 amino acids. CDR1 and CDR2 (germline): MNHEY, SVGAGI. V was cut by 5 bases and J by 2 bases, with 13 bases left in between. The CDR3 loop reads CASSPKRIPYEQYF. The CDR3 DNA is TGTGCCAGCAGTCCCAAGCGTATACCCTACGAGCAGTACTTC.